One sample yielded the 6 T cell receptor beta chains listed below, sequenced in a study of tumor-infiltrating lymphocytes in primary liver carcinoma. Unsorted bulk tissue, about 19-32 mg of it, served as the source for co-extraction of RNA and DNA. Reverse transcription of around 0.45 ug total RNA with a constant-region primer produced TCR beta cDNA. Slightly modified ARM-PCR served as the procedure for the TCR beta libraries. These libraries came from three rounds of nested multiplex PCR. TRBV1-TRBV30 forward primers paired with a C-beta reverse primer were used in the first two PCR rounds, which ran roughly 9 cycles each. MiXCR, run by TCRdb on the multiplex PCR reads, gives a single entry per CDR3 protein. The sample includes 95,000 to 150,000 distinct CDR3 sequences, about two thirds of them seen just once. Sequencing was done on a sample of tumor-adjacent normal liver tissue. These receptors were obtained from a woman aged 55-69 years with primary liver carcinoma and hepatitis B virus infection.

The rearrangement joins TRBV6-5 to TRBJ2-1; 11 nucleotides line up with TRBD2. CDR1 is MNHEY and CDR2 is SVGAGI in the germline V gene. The CDR3 length is 16 residues. Here the CDR3 reads CVSNPPGLAVHNEQFF. DNA of the CDR3: TGTGTTAGCAATCCGCCGGGACTAGCGGTCCACAATGAGCAGTTCTTC.

Of note for this clonotype: Its ends do not fully match the called genes, so a read error is possible. In DNA form, the CDR3 reads TGTACCAGCAGTCAAGATAGGGCTCAGCCCCAGCATTTT. Residues: CTSSQDRAQPQHF. This rearrangement joins TRBV6-1 to TRBJ1-5; D gene ambiguous. This CDR3 spans 13 amino acids. Looked up from germline, CDR1 is MNHNS and CDR2 is SASEGT.

This clonotype was counted only a few times. Given a much more abundant clone one base away, this may be a read error. The chain joins TRBV29-1 to TRBJ1-4; D not certain. This CDR3 has 13 residues. V lost 7 bases to trimming and J lost 4 bases, with 13 bases between them. The V gene's germline CDR1 is SQVTM and CDR2 ANQGSEA. In DNA form, the CDR3 reads TGCAGCGCTGGGGAAACGGTTAATGAAAAACTGTTTTTT. Its translation: CSAGETVNEKLFF.

In this sample, this clonotype turned up many times. The chain combines TRBV6-2 or TRBV6-3 with TRBJ2-3, with 8 bases lining up with TRBD2. The J segment lost 2 bases and the V segment lost 8 bases, leaving 6 bases of the junction unmatched. This CDR3 comprises 14 residues. The germline CDR1 and CDR2 sequences are MNHEY and SVGEGT. The CDR3 DNA reads as TGTGCCAGCCAAGCGGGAGAGGCCACAGATACGCAGTATTTT. Its protein is CASQAGEATDTQYF.

About this clonotype: The germline gene is not matched at one end of the junction; a read error may be the cause. The rearrangement joins TRBV6-5 to TRBJ2-7, with TRBD2 as a possible D gene (5 bases). CDR3 length: 17 residues. Looked up from germline, CDR1 is MNHEY and CDR2 is SVGAGI. The CDR3 region is CAISYERPHEGAYKQYF. The CDR3 region has the DNA TGTGCCATCAGTTACGAACGACCCCACGAGGGAGCCTACAAGCAGTACTTC.

As concerns this clonotype: One end of the junction fails to match germline, which may point to a read error. The chain uses TRBV4-1 and TRBJ1-6, with D unresolved. There are 15 residues in the CDR3. Germline loops: CDR1 MGHRA, CDR2 YSYEKL. CDR3 in amino acids: CAGSQQLLPNSPLHF. The CDR3 DNA reads TGCGCCGGCAGCCAACAACTCCTACCAAATTCACCCCTCCACTTT.